This is a list of T cell receptor beta chains from one sample in a study of follicular helper T cells after annual influenza vaccination. Profiled with immunoSEQ multiplex PCR; TCRdb holds only in-frame clones, not every one. Among some 9,600 clones listed, roughly 80% were seen once. The sample in question was CXCR5+ CD38- circulating T follicular helper cells from blood, obtained 7 days after influenza vaccination. Receptors were obtained from an adult who received the influenza vaccine. Each CDR3 is given with its conserved first and last residue. Fields, in order: D gene, clone size, J gene, V gene, CDR3 DNA, CDR3 protein. The D gene is left open where the match is weak. The size of a clone is reported for some rows only, either as once, few or many, or as a class for expanded clones.

. . TRBJ2-2 TRBV6-5 TGTGCCAGCAGTTACTGGGAGGGGGCGAACACCGGGGAGCTGTTTTTT CASSYWEGANTGELFF
TRBD1 . TRBJ1-1 TRBV19 TGTGCCTCTATAAGGGACAGGGTGAACACTGAAGCTTTCTTT CASIRDRVNTEAFF
. few TRBJ2-2 TRBV7-9 TGTGCCAGCAGCGAAGTCTCCGGGGAGCTGTTTTTT CASSEVSGELFF
TRBD2 . TRBJ2-2 TRBV18 TGTGCCAGCTCACCGATGAGCGGGGACAACACCGGGGAGCTGTTTTTT CASSPMSGDNTGELFF
. . TRBJ1-3 TRBV6-5 TGTGCCAGCAGTAGAACAGGGAACTCTGGAAACACCATATATTTT CASSRTGNSGNTIYF
TRBD1 . TRBJ2-7 TRBV18 TGTGCCAGCTCACTCTCCACGACAGGGGGCAAATACGAGCAGTACTTC CASSLSTTGGKYEQYF
. . TRBJ1-1 TRBV28 TGTGCCAGCAGCTCGGACAGAAATGAAGCTTTCTTT CASSSDRNEAFF
. . TRBJ1-4 TRBV19 TGTGCCAGTAAGTTTCTGGGCGAGGAAAAACTGTTTTTT CASKFLGEEKLFF
TRBD1 . TRBJ1-2 TRBV2 TGTGCCAGCACATTCCCCGGGACAGGTGTCTATGGCTACACCTTC CASTFPGTGVYGYTF
TRBD1 few TRBJ1-2 TRBV6-6 TGTGCCAGCAGTTTCGGGACAGGACCGGGAGGCTACACCTTC CASSFGTGPGGYTF
. . TRBJ1-6 TRBV11-2 TGTGCCAGCAGCTTAGATACAGATTCACCCCTCCACTTT CASSLDTDSPLHF
. . TRBJ1-4 TRBV7-8 TGTGCCAGCACCCCGACAGAAACTAATGAAAAACTGTTTTTT CASTPTETNEKLFF
. . TRBJ1-1 TRBV19 TGTGCCAGTAGTATCCAAGGGGGAAACACTGAAGCTTTCTTT CASSIQGGNTEAFF
TRBD1 . TRBJ1-2 TRBV19 TGTGCCAGTAGTCCCCTATGGGGACAGGGAATGAGCTACACCTTC CASSPLWGQGMSYTF
TRBD2 . TRBJ2-3 TRBV2 TGTGCCACCCAGCTAGCGGGGGGCACAGATACGCAGTATTTT CATQLAGGTDTQYF
. . TRBJ1-2 TRBV9 TGTGCCAGCAGCACGGGGGGAGCGGGCTACACCTTC CASSTGGAGYTF
TRBD1 . TRBJ1-2 TRBV6-7 TGTGCCAGCAGTTACTCCTCGGGACAGGGGGGTAACTATGGCTACACCTTC CASSYSSGQGGNYGYTF
. . TRBJ2-1 TRBV2 TGTGCCAGCAGTGTCTGGGGGGGCGATGAGCAGTTCTTC CASSVWGGDEQFF
. few TRBJ1-6 TRBV5-5 TGTGCCAGCAGTTTCCAGGGAAATTCACCCCTCCACTTT CASSFQGNSPLHF
TRBD1 . TRBJ1-4 TRBV7-7 TGTGCCAGCAGCTTAGGACAGGGGGCGAGGGAAAAACTGTTTTTT CASSLGQGAREKLFF
TRBD1 . TRBJ2-6 TRBV28 TGTGCCAGCAGATCAGGGGGCCCTGGGGCCAACGTCCTGACTTTC CASRSGGPGANVLTF
TRBD2 . TRBJ2-1 TRBV5-1 TGCGCCAGCAGCCTTGGGACTAGCCCTAGCTCCTACAATGAGCAGTTCTTC CASSLGTSPSSYNEQFF
. . TRBJ2-7 TRBV14 TGTGCCAGCAGCCCAGCAACAGGCGGGGCCTACGAGCAGTACTTC CASSPATGGAYEQYF
TRBD2 . TRBJ2-2 TRBV18 TGTGCCAGCTCACCTAGCGGGACCGGGGAGCTGTTTTTT CASSPSGTGELFF
. . TRBJ2-3 TRBV30 TGTGCCTGGAGGGCCAGGTGGAACACAGATACGCAGTATTTT CAWRARWNTDTQYF
TRBD1 few TRBJ1-5 TRBV2 TGTGCCAGCAGTCCTAATACAGGGGGCGGGCAGCCCCAGCATTTT CASSPNTGGGQPQHF
. . TRBJ1-3 TRBV6-6 TGTGCCATCCAGAGAAACTCTGGAAACACCATATATTTT CAIQRNSGNTIYF
. . TRBJ2-2 TRBV10-3 TGTGCCATCAGAGGACATACGAACACCGGGGAGCTGTTTTTT CAIRGHTNTGELFF
. . TRBJ1-1 TRBV29-1 TGCAGCGGTTACAGGGCCCAGGGCACTGAAGCTTTCTTT CSGYRAQGTEAFF
. . TRBJ1-2 TRBV19 TGTGCCACCTCTGAGGGGGAATTCTATGGCTACACCTTC CATSEGEFYGYTF
TRBD2 . TRBJ2-1 TRBV7-2 TGTGCCAGCAGCTTAGAGGCTAGCGGGGGCTATGAGCAGTTCTTC CASSLEASGGYEQFF
. . TRBJ1-1 TRBV11-2 TGTGCCAGCAGCTTAGCGGGGATGAACACTGAAGCTTTCTTT CASSLAGMNTEAFF
. . TRBJ1-1 TRBV6-6 TGTGCCAGCAGTTCACTCGGTAACACTGAAGCTTTCTTT CASSSLGNTEAFF
. . TRBJ2-1 TRBV5-1 TGCGCCAGCGGCACAAGGGGCGAATACAATGAGCAGTTCTTC CASGTRGEYNEQFF
. . TRBJ1-2 TRBV19 TGTGCCAGTAGTATAAAGGCTGGTCGAGGCTACACCTTC CASSIKAGRGYTF
TRBD1 . TRBJ1-2 TRBV4-1 TGCGCCAGCAGGGCAGGGGGCATTTCTGGCTACACCTTC CASRAGGISGYTF
. . TRBJ2-7 TRBV2 TGTGCCAGCGAAGGGACTCCTCGGGTGCAGTACTTC CASEGTPRVQYF
. . TRBJ1-3 TRBV7-2 TGTGCCAGCAGCTTTGACAGTCCCTCTGGAAACACCATATATTTT CASSFDSPSGNTIYF
. few TRBJ1-5 TRBV7-2 TGTGCCAGCGGAGAGTATGGGGGGAGCAATCAGCCCCAGCATTTT CASGEYGGSNQPQHF
. once TRBJ2-3 TRBV2 TGTGCCAGCAGAGGCGGATCAGATACGCAGTATTTT CASRGGSDTQYF
. . TRBJ2-2 TRBV7-2 TGTGCCAGCAGCATAGACAGAGACACCGGGGAGCTGTTTTTT CASSIDRDTGELFF
. . TRBJ2-3 TRBV7-9 TGTGCCAGCAGCCGGAGGACAGGCACAGATACGCAGTATTTT CASSRRTGTDTQYF
. . TRBJ1-5 TRBV28 TGTGCCAGCAGCCCGATGAACAGGTTCAATCAGCCCCAGCATTTT CASSPMNRFNQPQHF
. . TRBJ1-1 TRBV9 TGTGCCAGCAGCGTGACGGAGAACACTGAAGCTTTCTTT CASSVTENTEAFF
TRBD2 . TRBJ2-3 TRBV29-1 TGCAGCTCCGACGGGGGGGGCGGTTCAGATACGCAGTATTTT CSSDGGGGSDTQYF
TRBD1 . TRBJ1-4 TRBV7-9 TGTGCCAGCACCCCCGGACAGGGGGGTGGAAAACTGTTTTTT CASTPGQGGGKLFF
. . TRBJ1-3 TRBV10-3 TGTGCCATCAACCCGACGGATGCAGTTTGGAACACCATATATTTT CAINPTDAVWNTIYF
TRBD1 . TRBJ2-7 TRBV6-1 TGTGCCATCCATCCGGGACAGGGGTACGAGCAGTACTTC CAIHPGQGYEQYF
TRBD1 . TRBJ2-7 TRBV27 TGTGCCAGCAGTCTTGGGGGACAGGGAGGCTACGAGCAGTACTTC CASSLGGQGGYEQYF
. . TRBJ1-6 TRBV6-6 TGTGCCAGCAGGATCCGACCGAACGATAATTCACCCCTCCACTTT CASRIRPNDNSPLHF